Sequencing of this T cell receptor beta chain was carried out in a study of graft-versus-host responses after intestinal transplantation. The table came from immunoSEQ multiplex PCR; TCRdb's copy has only in-frame clones and leaves some out. The sample includes roughly 100,000 clones, under 95% of them seen just once. This clone appeared a single time. Its target is unknown. V lost 4 bases to trimming and J lost 4 bases, with 16 bases between them. There are 16 residues in the CDR3. CDR1 is KGHSH, CDR2 LQKENI, per germline. This TCR derives from a human donor who received an intestinal transplant. The J gene is TRBJ2-2, the V gene TRBV18; D remains ambiguous. Sequenced here: unstimulated CD8+ T cells sorted from spleen or lymph node cells, sampled before intestinal transplant. CDR3 sequence reads: CASSLARVRGTGELFF. CDR3 in DNA: TGTGCCAGCTCACTGGCCCGGGTGCGAGGCACCGGGGAGCTGTTTTTT.